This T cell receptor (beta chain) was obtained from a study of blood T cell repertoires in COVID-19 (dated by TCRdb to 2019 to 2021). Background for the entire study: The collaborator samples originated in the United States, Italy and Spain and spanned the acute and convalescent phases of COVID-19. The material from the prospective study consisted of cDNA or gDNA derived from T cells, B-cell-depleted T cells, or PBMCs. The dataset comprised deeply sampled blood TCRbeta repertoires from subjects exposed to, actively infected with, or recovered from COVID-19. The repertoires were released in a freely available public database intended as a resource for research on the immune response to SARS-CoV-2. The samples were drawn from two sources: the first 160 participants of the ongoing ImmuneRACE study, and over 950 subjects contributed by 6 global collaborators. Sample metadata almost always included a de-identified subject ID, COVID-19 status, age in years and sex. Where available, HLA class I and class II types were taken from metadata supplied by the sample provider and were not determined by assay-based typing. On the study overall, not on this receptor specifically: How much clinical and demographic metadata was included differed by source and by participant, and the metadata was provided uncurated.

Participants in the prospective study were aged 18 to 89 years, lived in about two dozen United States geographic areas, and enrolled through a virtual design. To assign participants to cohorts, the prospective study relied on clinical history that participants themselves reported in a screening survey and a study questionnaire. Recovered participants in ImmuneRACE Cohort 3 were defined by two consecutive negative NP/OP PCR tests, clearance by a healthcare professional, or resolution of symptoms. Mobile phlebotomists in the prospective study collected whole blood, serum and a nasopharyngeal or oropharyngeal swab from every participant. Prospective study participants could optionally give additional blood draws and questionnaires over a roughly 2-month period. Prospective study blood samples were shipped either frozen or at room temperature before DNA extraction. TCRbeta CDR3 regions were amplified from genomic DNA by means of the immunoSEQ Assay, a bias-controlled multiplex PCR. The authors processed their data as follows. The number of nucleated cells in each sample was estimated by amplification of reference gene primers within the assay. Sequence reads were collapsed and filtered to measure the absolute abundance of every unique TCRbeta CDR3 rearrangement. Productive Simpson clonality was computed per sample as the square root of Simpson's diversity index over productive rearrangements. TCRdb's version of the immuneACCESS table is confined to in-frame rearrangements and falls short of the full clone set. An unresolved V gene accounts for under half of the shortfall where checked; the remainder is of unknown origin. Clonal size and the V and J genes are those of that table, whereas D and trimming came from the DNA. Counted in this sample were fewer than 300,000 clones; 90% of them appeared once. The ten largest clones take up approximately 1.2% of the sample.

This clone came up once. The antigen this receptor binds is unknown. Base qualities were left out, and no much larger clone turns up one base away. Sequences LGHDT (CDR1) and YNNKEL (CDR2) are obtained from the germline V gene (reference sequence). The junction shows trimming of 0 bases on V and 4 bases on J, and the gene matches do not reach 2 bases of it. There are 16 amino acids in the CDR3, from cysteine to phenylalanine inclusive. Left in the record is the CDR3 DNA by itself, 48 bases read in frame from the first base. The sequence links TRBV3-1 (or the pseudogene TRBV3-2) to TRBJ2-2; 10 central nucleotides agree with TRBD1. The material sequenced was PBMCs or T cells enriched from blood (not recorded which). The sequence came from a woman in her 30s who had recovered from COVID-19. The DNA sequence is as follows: TGTGCCAGCAGCCAAGATGACAGGGGGCGCACCGGGGAGCTGTTTTTT. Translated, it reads CASSQDDRGRTGELFF.